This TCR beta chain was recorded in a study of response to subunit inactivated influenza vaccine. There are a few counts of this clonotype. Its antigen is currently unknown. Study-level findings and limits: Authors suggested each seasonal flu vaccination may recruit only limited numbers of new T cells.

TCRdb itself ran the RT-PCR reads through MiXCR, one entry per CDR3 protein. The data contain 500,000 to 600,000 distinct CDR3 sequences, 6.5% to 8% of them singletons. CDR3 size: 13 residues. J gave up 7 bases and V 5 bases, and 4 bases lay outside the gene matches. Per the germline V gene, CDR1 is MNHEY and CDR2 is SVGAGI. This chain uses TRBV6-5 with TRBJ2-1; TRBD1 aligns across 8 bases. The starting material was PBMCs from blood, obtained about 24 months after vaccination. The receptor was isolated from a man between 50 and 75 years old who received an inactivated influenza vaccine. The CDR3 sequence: CASSNDRGNEQFF. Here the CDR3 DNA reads TGTGCCAGCAGTAACGACAGGGGAAATGAGCAGTTCTTC.